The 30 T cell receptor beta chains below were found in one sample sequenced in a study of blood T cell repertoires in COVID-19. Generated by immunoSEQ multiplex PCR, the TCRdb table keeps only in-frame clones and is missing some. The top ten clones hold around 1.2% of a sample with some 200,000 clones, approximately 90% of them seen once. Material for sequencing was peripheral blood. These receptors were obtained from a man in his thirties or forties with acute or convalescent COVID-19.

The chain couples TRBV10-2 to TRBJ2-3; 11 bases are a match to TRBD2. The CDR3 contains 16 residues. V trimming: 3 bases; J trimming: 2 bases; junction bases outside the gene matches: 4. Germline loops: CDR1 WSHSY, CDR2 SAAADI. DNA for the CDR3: TGCGCCAGCAGTGAACCGGGACTAGCGGCCACAGATACGCAGTATTTT. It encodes CASSEPGLAATDTQYF.

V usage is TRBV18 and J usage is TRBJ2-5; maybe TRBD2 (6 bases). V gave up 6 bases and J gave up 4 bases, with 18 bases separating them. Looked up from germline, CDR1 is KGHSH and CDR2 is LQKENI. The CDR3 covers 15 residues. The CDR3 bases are TGTGCCAGCTCGCGGGATATCGGGGCACTAGAGACCCAGTACTTC. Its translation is CASSRDIGALETQYF.

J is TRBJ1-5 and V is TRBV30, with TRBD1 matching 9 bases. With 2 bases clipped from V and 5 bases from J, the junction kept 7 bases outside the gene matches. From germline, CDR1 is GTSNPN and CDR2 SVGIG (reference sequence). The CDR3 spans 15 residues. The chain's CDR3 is CAWSPGQGPDQPQHF. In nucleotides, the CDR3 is TGTGCCTGGAGTCCTGGACAGGGGCCCGATCAGCCCCAGCATTTT.

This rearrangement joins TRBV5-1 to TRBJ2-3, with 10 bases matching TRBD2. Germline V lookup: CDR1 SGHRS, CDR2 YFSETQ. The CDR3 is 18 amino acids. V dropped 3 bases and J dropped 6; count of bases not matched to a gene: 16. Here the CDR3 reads CASSWARSVAGGWDTQYF. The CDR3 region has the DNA TGCGCCAGCAGCTGGGCTCGTTCGGTAGCGGGAGGATGGGATACGCAGTATTTT.

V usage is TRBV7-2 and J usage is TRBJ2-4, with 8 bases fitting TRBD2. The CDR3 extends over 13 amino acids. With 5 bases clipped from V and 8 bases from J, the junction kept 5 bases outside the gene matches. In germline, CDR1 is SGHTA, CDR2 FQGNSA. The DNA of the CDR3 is TGTGCCAGCAGCCCGGGGGGGGTATACATTCAGTACTTC. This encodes CASSPGGVYIQYF. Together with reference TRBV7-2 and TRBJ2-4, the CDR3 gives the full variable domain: GAGVSQSPSNKVTEKGKDVELRCDPISGHTALYWYRQSLGQGLEFLIYFQGNSAPDKSGLPSDRFSAERTGGSVSTLTIQRTQQEDSAVYLCASSPGGVYIQYFGAGTRLSVL.

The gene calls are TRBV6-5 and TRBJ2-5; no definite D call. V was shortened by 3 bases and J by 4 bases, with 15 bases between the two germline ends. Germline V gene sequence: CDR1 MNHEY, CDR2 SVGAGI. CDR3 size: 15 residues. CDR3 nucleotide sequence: TGTGCCAGCAGTTATGGCAGGCGTCGTGGAGAGACCCAGTACTTC. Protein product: CASSYGRRRGETQYF.

The CDR3 region is CASSQGPSADTQYF. The CDR3 bases are TGTGCCAGCAGCCAGGGGCCGAGTGCGGATACGCAGTATTTT. The chain employs TRBV7-2 and TRBJ2-3; D is perhaps TRBD1 (6 bases). Germline V lookup: CDR1 SGHTA, CDR2 FQGNSA. This CDR3 spans 14 amino acids. Between the trimmed V and J ends, which lost 5 bases and 6 bases, there was a span of 15 bases.

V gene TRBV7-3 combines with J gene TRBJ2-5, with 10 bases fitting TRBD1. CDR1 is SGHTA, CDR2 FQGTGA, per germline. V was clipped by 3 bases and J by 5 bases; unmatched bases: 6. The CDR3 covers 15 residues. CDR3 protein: CASSLTGGVPETQYF. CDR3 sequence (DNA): TGTGCCAGCAGCTTGACAGGGGGCGTTCCGGAGACCCAGTACTTC.

The CDR3 here is CSASLAGVTDTQYF. In DNA form, the CDR3 reads TGCAGTGCTAGTCTGGCGGGGGTCACAGATACGCAGTATTTT. The chain recombines TRBV20-1 with TRBJ2-3; TRBD2 matches 7 bases. Germline CDR1 reads DFQATT; CDR2 reads SNEGSKA (reference sequence). V lost 3 bases, J lost 2 bases, and 5 bases stayed unmatched. The CDR3 runs 14 residues.

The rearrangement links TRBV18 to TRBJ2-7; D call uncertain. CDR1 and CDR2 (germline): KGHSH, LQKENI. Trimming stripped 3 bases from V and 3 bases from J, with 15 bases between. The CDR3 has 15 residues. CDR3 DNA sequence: TGTGCCAGCTCACCCTCGAGTGCGGCAAGCTACGAGCAGTACTTC. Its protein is CASSPSSAASYEQYF.

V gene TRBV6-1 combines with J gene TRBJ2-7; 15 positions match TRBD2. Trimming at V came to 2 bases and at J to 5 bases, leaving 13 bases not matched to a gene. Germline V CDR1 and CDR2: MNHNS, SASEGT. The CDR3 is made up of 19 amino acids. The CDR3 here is CASSESNVGTSGRINEQYF. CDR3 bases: TGTGCCAGCAGTGAAAGTAATGTCGGGACTAGCGGGAGGATAAACGAGCAGTACTTC.

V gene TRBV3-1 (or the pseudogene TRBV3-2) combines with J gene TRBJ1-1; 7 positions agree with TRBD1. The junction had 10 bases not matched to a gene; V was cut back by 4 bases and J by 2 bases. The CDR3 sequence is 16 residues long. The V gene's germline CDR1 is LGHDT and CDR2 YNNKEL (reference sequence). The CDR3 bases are TGTGCCAGCAGCCTTGGACAGGATAGGAGTAACACTGAAGCTTTCTTT. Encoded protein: CASSLGQDRSNTEAFF.

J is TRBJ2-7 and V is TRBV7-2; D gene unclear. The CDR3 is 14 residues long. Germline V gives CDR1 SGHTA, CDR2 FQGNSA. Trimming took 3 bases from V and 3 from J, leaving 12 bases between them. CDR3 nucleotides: TGTGCCAGCAGCTTCGGTTGGCTAGACTACGAGCAGTACTTC. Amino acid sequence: CASSFGWLDYEQYF.

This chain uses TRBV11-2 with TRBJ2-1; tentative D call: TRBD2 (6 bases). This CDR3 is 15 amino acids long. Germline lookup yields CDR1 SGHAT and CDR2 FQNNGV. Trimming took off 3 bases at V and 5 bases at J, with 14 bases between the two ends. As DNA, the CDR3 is TGTGCCAGCAGCTTTACCGGGGGTATCGACAATGAGCAGTTCTTC. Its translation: CASSFTGGIDNEQFF.

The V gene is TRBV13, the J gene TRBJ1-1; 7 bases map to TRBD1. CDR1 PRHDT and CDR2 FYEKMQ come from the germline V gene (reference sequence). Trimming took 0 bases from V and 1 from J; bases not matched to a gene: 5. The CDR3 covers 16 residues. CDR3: CASSLGSGGRNTEAFF. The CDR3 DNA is TGTGCCAGCAGCTTAGGCTCAGGGGGTCGGAACACTGAAGCTTTCTTT. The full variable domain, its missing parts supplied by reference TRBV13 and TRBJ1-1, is AAGVIQSPRHLIKEKRETATLKCYPIPRHDTVYWYQQGPGQDPQFLISFYEKMQSDKGSIPDRFSAQQFSDYHSELNMSSLELGDSALYFCASSLGSGGRNTEAFFGQGTRLTVV.

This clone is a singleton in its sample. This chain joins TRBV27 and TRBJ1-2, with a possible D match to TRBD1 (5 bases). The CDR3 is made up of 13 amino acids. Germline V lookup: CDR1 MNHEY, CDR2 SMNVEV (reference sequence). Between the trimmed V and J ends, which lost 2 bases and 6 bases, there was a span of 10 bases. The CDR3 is CASSLGQGDGYTF. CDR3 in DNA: TGTGCCAGCAGTTTAGGTCAGGGCGATGGCTACACCTTC.

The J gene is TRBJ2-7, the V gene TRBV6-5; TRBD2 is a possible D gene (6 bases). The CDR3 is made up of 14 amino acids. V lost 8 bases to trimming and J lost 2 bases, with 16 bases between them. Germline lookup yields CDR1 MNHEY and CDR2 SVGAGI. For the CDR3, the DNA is TGTGCCAGCGCCCCTGGCGGGGACCCCTACGAGCAGTACTTC. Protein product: CASAPGGDPYEQYF.

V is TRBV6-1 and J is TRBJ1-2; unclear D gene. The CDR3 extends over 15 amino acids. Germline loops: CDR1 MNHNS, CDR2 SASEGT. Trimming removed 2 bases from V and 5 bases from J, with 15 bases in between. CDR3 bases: TGTGCCAGCAGTGAATCGAGTCCCATCCTTTATGGCTACACCTTC. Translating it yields CASSESSPILYGYTF.

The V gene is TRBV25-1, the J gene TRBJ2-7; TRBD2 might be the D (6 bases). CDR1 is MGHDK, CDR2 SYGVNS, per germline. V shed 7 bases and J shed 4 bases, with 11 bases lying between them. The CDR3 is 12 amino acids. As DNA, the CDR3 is TGTGCCAGCAAAAAGGAGGGTTACGAGCAGTACTTC. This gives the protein CASKKEGYEQYF.

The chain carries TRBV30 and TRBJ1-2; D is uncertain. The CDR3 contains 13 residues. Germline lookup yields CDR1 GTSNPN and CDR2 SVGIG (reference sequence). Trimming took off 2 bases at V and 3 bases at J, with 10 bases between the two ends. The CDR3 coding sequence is TGTGCCTGGAGTCCAACCACGGACTATGGCTACACCTTC. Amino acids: CAWSPTTDYGYTF.

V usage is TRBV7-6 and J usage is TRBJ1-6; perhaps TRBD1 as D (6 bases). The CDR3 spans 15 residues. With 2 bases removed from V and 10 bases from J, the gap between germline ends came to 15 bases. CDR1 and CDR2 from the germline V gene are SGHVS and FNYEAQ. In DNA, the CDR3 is TGTGCCAGCAGCTTACAGGGGCGCTTATTGTCACCCCTCCACTTT. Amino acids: CASSLQGRLLSPLHF.

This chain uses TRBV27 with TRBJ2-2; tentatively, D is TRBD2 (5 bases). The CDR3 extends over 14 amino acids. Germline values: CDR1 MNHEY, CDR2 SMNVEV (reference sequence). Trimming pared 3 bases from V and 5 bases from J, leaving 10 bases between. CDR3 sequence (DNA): TGTGCCAGCAGTTTTGGTCCGGGGACCGGGGAGCTGTTTTTT. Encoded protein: CASSFGPGTGELFF.

CDR3 protein: CASRYTQPQHF. Written as DNA, the CDR3 is TGTGCCAGCAGATACACCCAGCCCCAGCATTTT. The chain is built from TRBV2 and TRBJ1-5; D gene unclear. The CDR3 has 11 amino acids. CDR1 and CDR2 (germline): SNHLY, FYNNEI. V shed 6 bases and J shed 7 bases, with 7 bases lying between them.

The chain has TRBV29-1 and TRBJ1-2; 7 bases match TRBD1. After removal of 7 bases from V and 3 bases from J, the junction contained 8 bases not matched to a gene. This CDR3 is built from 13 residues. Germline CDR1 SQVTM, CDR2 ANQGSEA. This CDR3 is CSAGDSQDYGYTF. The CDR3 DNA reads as TGCAGCGCTGGGGACAGCCAAGACTATGGCTACACCTTC.

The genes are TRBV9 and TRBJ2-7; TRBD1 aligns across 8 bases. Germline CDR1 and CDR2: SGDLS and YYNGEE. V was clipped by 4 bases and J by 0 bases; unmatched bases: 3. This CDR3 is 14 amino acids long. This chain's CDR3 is CASSWTGSSYEQYF. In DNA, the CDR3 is TGTGCCAGCAGCTGGACAGGGAGCTCCTACGAGCAGTACTTC.

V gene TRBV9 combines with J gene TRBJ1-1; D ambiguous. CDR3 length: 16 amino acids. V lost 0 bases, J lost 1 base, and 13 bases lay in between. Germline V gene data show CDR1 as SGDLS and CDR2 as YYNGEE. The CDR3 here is CASSVVTRPGNTEAFF. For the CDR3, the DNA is TGTGCCAGCAGCGTAGTCACTCGTCCAGGGAACACTGAAGCTTTCTTT.

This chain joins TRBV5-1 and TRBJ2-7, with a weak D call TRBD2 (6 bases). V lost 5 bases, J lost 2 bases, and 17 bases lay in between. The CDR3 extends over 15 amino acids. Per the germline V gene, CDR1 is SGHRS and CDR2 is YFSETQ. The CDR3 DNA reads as TGCGCCAGCAGGGAAGGGACTTTACGACCCTACGAGCAGTACTTC. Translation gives CASREGTLRPYEQYF.

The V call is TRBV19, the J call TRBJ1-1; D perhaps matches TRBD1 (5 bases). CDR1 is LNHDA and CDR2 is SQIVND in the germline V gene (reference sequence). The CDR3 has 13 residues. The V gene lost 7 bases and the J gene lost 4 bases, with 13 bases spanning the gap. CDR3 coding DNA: TGTGCCAGTAAGGTAAAAAGGGGCACTGAAGCTTTCTTT. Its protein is CASKVKRGTEAFF.

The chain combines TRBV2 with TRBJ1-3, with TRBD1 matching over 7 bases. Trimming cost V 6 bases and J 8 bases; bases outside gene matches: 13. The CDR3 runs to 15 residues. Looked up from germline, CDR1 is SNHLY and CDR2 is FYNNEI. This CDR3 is CASRLQGLGEDTIYF. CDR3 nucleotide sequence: TGTGCCAGCAGATTACAGGGGCTCGGGGAGGACACCATATATTTT.

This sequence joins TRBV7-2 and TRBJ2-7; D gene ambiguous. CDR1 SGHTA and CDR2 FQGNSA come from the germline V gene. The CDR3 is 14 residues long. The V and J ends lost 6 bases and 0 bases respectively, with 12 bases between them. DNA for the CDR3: TGTGCCAGCAGTCCCATAGCCTCCTCCTACGAGCAGTACTTC. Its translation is CASSPIASSYEQYF.